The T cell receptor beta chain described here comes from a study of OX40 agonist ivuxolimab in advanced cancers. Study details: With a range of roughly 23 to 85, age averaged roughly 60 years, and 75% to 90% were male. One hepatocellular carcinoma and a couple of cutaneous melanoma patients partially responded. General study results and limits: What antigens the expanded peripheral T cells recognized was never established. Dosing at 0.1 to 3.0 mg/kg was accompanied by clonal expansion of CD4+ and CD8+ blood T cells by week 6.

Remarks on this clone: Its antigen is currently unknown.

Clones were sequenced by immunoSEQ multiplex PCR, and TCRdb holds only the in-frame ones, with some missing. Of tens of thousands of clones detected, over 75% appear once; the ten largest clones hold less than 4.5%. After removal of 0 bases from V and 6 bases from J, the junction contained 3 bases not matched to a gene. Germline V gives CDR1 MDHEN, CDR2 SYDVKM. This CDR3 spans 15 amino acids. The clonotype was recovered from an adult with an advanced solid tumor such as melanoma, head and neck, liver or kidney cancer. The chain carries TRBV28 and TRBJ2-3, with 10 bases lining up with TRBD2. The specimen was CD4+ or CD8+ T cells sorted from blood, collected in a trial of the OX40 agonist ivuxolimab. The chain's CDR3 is CASSLWASGSDTQYF. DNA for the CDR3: TGTGCCAGCAGTTTATGGGCTAGCGGGAGTGATACGCAGTATTTT.